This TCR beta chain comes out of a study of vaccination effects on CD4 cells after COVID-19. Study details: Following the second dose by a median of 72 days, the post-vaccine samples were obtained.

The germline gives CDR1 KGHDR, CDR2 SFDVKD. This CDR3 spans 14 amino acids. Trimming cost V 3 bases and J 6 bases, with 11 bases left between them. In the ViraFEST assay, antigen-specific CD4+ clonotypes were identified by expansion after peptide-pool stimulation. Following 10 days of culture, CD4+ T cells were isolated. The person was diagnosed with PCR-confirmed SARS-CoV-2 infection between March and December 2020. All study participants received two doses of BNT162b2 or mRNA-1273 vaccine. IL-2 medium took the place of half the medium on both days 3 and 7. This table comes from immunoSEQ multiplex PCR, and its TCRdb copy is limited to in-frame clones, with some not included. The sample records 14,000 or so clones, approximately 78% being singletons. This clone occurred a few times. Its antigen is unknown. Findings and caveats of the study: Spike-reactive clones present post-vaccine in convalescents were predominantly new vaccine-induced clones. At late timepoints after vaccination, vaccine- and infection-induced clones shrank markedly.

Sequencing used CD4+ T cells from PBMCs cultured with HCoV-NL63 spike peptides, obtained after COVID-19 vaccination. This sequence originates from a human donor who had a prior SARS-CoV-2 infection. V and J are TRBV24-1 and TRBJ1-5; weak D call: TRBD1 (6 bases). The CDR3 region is CATSDPQGVQPQHF. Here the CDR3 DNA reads TGTGCCACCAGTGATCCACAGGGTGTTCAGCCCCAGCATTTT.